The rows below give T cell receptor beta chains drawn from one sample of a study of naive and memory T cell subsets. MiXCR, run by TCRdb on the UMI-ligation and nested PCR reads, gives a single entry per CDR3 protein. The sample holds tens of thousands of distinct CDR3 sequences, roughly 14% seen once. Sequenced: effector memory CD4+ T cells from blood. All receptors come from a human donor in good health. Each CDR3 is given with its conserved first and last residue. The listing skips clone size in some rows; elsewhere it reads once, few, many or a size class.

CSVVSMGNEKLFF | TRBV29-1 | many
CASSTRALAKNIQYF | TRBV6-1 | NA
CASSAGQGGGNQPQHF | TRBV7-2 | NA
CASKGGGSYNEQFF | TRBV6-1 | few
CASRPQGAFSYEQYF | TRBV28 | many
CAISAKGTYEQYF | TRBV10-3 | many
CASSSSPNLAF | TRBV7-9 | few
CASSLGAGGTDTQYF | TRBV7-2 | many
CASSVIAGGPYNEQFF | TRBV27 | few
CASRTYKGQGITGELFF | TRBV7-3 | NA
CASRGQGRNYGYTF | TRBV9 | few
CASSPPLSVTNEQFF | TRBV5-4 | few
CSARAVIRAGAGNIQYF | TRBV20-1 | many
CASSVLAGIGAQYF | TRBV2 | few
CASSLQLGTEQYF | TRBV7-9 | many
CASSPESGGFTEAFF | TRBV18 | few
CASSLNDRGYEQYF | TRBV28 | NA
CASSVSAVEQYF | TRBV6-1 | NA
CASSPRMDTQYF | TRBV11-2 | few
CASSLGLATNTGELFF | TRBV5-1 | many
CASSLTAGNTGELFF | TRBV5-1 | few
CASRPQGLYNSPLHF | TRBV12-3/TRBV12-4 | NA
CSARRGRGNTYNEQFF | TRBV20-1 | few
CASSLGQGLGAFF | TRBV5-4 | few
CASSLRPQGGETQYF | TRBV11-2 | NA
CASSESAGISYEQYF | TRBV10-2 | many
CASTETGTQEKLFF | TRBV2 | NA
CASSPGLAGGPGNEQFF | TRBV5-4 | many
CASSLGGRQTYNEQFF | TRBV11-2 | medium-sized
CASSAIHWDIQYF | TRBV5-6 | NA